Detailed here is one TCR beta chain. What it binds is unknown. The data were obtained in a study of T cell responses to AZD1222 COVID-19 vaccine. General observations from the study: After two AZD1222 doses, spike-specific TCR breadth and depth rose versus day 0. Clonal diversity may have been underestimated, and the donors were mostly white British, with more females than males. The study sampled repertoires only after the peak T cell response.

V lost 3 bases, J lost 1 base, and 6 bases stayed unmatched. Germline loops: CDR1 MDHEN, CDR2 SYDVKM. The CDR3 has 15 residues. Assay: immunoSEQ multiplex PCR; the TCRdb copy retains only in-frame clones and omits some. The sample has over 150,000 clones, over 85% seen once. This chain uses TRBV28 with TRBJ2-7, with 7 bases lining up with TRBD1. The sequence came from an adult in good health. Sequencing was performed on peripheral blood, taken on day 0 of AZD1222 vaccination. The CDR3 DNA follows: TGTGCCAGCAGTTTCGACAGGGTAAAATCCTACGAGCAGTACTTC. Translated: CASSFDRVKSYEQYF.